Here is one T cell receptor beta chain with its context. Its specificity is unknown. The V end lost 0 bases, the J end lost 2 bases, and 15 bases lay between the germline ends. Germline V gene lookup returns CDR1 ENHRY and CDR2 SYGVKD. The CDR3 sequence is 17 residues long. This record comes from a study of T cells after posttransplantation cyclophosphamide. Study findings and constraints: Later blood repertoires were often dominated by clones from the donor CD8+ memory compartment.

Measured with immunoSEQ multiplex PCR; TCRdb has only the in-frame clones, and not every one. The data hold around 10,000 clones, with about 85% observed a single time. Busulfan-fludarabine conditioning, marrow transplant, and cyclophosphamide on days +3 and +4 were administered. This receptor was identified in a female patient between 50 and 59 years old who received an allogeneic stem cell transplant from a related donor, was CMV-positive, and had no GVHD. The T cells may partly be graft donor cells. The chain couples TRBV10-3 to TRBJ2-3, with D perhaps matching TRBD1 (5 bases). The sample in question was PBMCs, obtained more than 1,700 days after allogeneic stem cell transplant with posttransplant cyclophosphamide. The chain's CDR3 is CAISESKSQGSTDTQYF. In DNA, the CDR3 is TGTGCCATCAGTGAGTCGAAGAGCCAGGGTTCCACAGATACGCAGTATTTT.